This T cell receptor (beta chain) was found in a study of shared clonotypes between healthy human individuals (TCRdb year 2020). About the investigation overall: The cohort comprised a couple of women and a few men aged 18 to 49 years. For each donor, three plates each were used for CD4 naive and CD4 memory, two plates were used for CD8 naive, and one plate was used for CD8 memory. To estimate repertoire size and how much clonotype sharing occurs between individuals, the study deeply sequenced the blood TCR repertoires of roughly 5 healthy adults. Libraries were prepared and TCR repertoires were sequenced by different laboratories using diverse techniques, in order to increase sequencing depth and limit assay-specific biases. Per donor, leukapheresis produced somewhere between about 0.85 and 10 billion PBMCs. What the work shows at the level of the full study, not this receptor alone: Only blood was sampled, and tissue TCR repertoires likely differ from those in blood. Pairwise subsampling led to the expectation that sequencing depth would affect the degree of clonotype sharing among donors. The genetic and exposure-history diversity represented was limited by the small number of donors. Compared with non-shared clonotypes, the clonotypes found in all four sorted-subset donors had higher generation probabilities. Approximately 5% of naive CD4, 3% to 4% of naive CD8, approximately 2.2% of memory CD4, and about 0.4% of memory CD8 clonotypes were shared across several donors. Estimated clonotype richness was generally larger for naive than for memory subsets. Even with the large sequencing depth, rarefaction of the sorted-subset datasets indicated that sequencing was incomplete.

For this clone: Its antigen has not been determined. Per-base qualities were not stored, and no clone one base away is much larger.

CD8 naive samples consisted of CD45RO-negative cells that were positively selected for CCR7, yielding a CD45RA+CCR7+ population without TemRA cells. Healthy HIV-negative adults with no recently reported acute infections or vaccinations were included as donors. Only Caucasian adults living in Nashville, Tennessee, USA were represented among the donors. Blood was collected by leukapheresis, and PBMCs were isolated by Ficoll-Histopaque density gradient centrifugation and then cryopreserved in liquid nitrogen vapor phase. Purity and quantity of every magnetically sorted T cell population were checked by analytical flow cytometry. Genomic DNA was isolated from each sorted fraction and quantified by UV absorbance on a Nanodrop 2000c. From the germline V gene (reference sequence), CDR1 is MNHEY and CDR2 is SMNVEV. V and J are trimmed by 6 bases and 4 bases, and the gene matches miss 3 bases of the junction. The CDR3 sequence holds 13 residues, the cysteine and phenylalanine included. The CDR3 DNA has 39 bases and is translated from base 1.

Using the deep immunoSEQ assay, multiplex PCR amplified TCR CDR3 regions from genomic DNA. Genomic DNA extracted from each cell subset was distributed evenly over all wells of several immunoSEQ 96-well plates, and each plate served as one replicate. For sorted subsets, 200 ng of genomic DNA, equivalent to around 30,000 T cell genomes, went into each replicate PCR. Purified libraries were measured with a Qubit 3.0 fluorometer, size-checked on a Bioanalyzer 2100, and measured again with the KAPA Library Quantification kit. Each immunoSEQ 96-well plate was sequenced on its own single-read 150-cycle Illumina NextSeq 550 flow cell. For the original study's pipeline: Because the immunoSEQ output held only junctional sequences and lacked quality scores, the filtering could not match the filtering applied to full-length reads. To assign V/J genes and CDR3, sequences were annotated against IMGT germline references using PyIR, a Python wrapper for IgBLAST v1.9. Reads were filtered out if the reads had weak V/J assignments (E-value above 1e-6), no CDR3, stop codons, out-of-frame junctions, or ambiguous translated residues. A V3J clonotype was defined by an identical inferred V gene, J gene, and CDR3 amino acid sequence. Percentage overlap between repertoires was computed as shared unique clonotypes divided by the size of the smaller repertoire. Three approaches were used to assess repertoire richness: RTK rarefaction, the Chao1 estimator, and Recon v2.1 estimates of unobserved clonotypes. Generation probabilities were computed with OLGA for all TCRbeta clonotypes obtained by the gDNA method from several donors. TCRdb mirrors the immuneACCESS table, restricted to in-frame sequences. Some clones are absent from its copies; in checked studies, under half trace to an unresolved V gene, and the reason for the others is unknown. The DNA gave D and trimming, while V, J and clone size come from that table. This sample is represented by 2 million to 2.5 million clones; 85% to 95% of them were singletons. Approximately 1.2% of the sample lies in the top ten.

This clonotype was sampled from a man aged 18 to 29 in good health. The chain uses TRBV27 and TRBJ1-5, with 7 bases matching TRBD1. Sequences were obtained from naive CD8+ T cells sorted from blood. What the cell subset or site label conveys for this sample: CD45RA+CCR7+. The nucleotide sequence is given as TGTGCCAGCAGGGCAGGGGGGAATCAGCCCCAGCATTTT. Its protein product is CASRAGGNQPQHF.